This T cell receptor beta chain was sequenced for a study of blood T cells in healthy people across ages. In germline, CDR1 is SEHNR, CDR2 FQNEAQ (reference sequence). CDR3 length: 11 amino acids. The V end was cut by 5 bases, the J end by 13 bases, with 12 bases between. Together with a sample-barcoded 5' primer, a J-beta primer mix was included in a second PCR lasting roughly 6 to 12 cycles. TCRdb reprocessed the 5' RACE reads with MiXCR, giving one entry per CDR3 protein. This table holds 730,000 or so distinct CDR3 sequences, around 41% found once. This clonotype was found a few times. The chain has TRBV7-9 and TRBJ2-4; D is uncertain. The source material was blood. This TCR derives from a man older than 75 in good health. Here the CDR3 DNA reads TGTGCCAGCAGCCGTGAACTCGTGCAGTACTTC. Translated: CASSRELVQYF.